This T cell receptor beta chain was sequenced during a study of blood T cells in healthy people across ages. CDR3 length: 16 residues. Deletions cut 5 bases from V and 0 bases from J, with 17 bases between. The germline CDR1 and CDR2 sequences are MDHEN and SYDVKM. Sample-barcoded 5' priming and a J-beta primer mix drove a second PCR of roughly 6 to 12 cycles. TCRdb re-derived calls from the 5' RACE reads in MiXCR, one entry per CDR3 protein. The table includes roughly 700,000 distinct CDR3 sequences, 32% detected once. Source material: blood. The origin of this receptor is an elderly woman in good health. V is TRBV28 and J is TRBJ2-7; no definite D call. CDR3 protein: CASSPVRLLSSYEQYF. CDR3 DNA sequence: TGTGCCAGCAGTCCCGTCAGGCTCCTCTCCTCCTACGAGCAGTACTTC. Using reference TRBV28 and TRBJ2-7 for the parts outside the CDR3, the full variable domain is DVKVTQSSRYLVKRTGEKVFLECVQDMDHENMFWYRQDPGLGLRLIYFSYDVKMKEKGDIPEGYSVSREKKERFSLILESASTNQTSMYLCASSPVRLLSSYEQYFGPGTRLTVT.